The 25 T cell receptor beta chains listed next were all sequenced from one sample in a study of neurological immune-mediated disorders. Using its own MiXCR run on the 5' RACE reads, TCRdb lists one record per CDR3 protein. The sample has 64,000 or so distinct CDR3 sequences, around 9.6% seen once. Noted time point: longitudinal time-point 1 (baseline). Sequencing was performed on PBMCs. These receptors were taken from a man aged 25-40 years in good health.

This clonotype was counted ten times or more. The chain carries TRBV18 and TRBJ2-5; D not resolved. With 0 bases removed from V and 1 base from J, the gap between germline ends came to 6 bases. The CDR3 runs 14 residues. From germline, CDR1 is KGHSH and CDR2 LQKENI. CDR3 sequence: CASSPPHFQETQYF. The CDR3, as DNA: TGTGCCAGCTCACCACCGCACTTCCAAGAGACCCAGTACTTC.

In its sample, this clonotype was seen many times. The chain is built from TRBV24-1 and TRBJ2-1, with D perhaps TRBD1 (5 bases). The V gene lost 4 bases and the J gene lost 6 bases, with 12 bases spanning the gap. Germline assignment: CDR1 KGHDR and CDR2 SFDVKD. The CDR3 length is 14 residues. This chain's CDR3 is CATSESSTGNEQFF. CDR3 DNA sequence: TGTGCCACCAGTGAGAGCTCCACAGGCAATGAGCAGTTCTTC.

At least ten counts were recorded for this clonotype. The genes are TRBV5-1 and TRBJ2-5, with TRBD1 identical over 11 bases. Per germline, CDR1 SGHRS and CDR2 YFSETQ. The J segment lost 3 bases and the V segment lost 3 bases, leaving 1 base of the junction unmatched. CDR3 length: 14 amino acids. The CDR3 DNA reads TGCGCCAGCAGCTGGGGACAGGGGGAAGAGACCCAGTACTTC. Amino acid sequence: CASSWGQGEETQYF. The full variable domain, its missing parts supplied by reference TRBV5-1 and TRBJ2-5, is KAGVTQTPRYLIKTRGQQVTLSCSPISGHRSVSWYQQTPGQGLQFLFEYFSETQRNKGNFPGRFSGRQFSNSRSEMNVSTLELGDSALYLCASSWGQGEETQYFGPGTRLLVL.

This clonotype came up many times. The V call is TRBV6-5, the J call TRBJ1-1, with TRBD1 matching 11 bases. Per the germline V gene, CDR1 is MNHEY and CDR2 is SVGAGI. There are 15 residues in the CDR3. V lost 5 bases and J lost 5; bases outside the gene matches: 7. CDR3 region: CASSPGDRGSTEAFF. CDR3 nucleotides: TGTGCCAGCAGTCCTGGGGACAGGGGGAGTACTGAAGCTTTCTTT.

This clonotype has at least ten counts. This chain uses TRBV2 with TRBJ2-4; TRBD2 aligns across 11 bases. CDR3 length: 17 amino acids. Trimming removed 7 bases from V and 0 bases from J; junction bases left unmatched: 8. Germline loops: CDR1 SNHLY, CDR2 FYNNEI. The CDR3 loop is CASKAGLAVLAKNIQYF. For the CDR3, the DNA is TGTGCCAGCAAGGCGGGACTAGCGGTCTTAGCCAAAAACATTCAGTACTTC.

This chain's CDR3 is CASSYSSAGLGSGANVLTF. DNA for the CDR3: TGTGCCAGCAGTTACTCCTCAGCGGGATTAGGCTCTGGGGCCAACGTCCTGACTTTC. V and J are TRBV6-5 and TRBJ2-6, with TRBD2 matching over 7 bases. The junction had 8 bases not matched to a gene; V was cut back by 0 bases and J by 0 bases. Germline V CDR1 and CDR2: MNHEY, SVGAGI. This CDR3 is 19 amino acids long.

This clonotype came up many times. The chain employs TRBV27 and TRBJ2-4; 7 bases line up with TRBD2. Germline-derived CDR1 and CDR2 are MNHEY and SMNVEV (reference sequence). The J segment lost 11 bases and the V segment lost 5 bases, leaving 9 bases of the junction unmatched. The CDR3 covers 13 residues. Here the CDR3 DNA reads TGTGCCAGCAGTGGGGGGGACGGTAGTCTTCAGTACTTC. Translation gives CASSGGDGSLQYF.

This clonotype was seen many times. V usage is TRBV6-1 and J usage is TRBJ2-1, with 8 bases that match TRBD2. The germline V gene has CDR1 MNHNS and CDR2 SASEGT. CDR3 length: 16 residues. V lost 0 bases to trimming and J lost 1 base; unmatched junction nucleotides: 2. The CDR3: CASSEAAGGSYNEQFF. CDR3 bases: TGTGCCAGCAGTGAAGCGGCGGGAGGATCCTACAATGAGCAGTTCTTC.

This clonotype has at least ten counts. J is TRBJ2-5 and V is TRBV12-3 or TRBV12-4, with D uncertain. V was shortened by 5 bases and J by 4 bases, with 14 bases between the two germline ends. This CDR3 has 14 amino acids. CDR3 DNA sequence: TGTGCCAGCAGTCCTAACAGTATATTAGAGACCCAGTACTTC. It translates to CASSPNSILETQYF.

The table lists this clonotype with many counts. The chain employs TRBV5-1 and TRBJ2-2, with 13 bases identical to TRBD2. Germline loops: CDR1 SGHRS, CDR2 YFSETQ. J gave up 4 bases and V 3 bases, and 9 bases lay outside the gene matches. CDR3 length: 18 residues. The CDR3 sequence is CASSSRTSGSWFTGELFF. In nucleotides, the CDR3 is TGCGCCAGCAGCTCCAGGACTAGCGGGAGCTGGTTCACCGGGGAGCTGTTTTTT.

The table lists this clonotype with many counts. This chain links TRBV2 with TRBJ2-1; 7 nucleotides align to TRBD2. The CDR3 is made up of 13 amino acids. J gave up 6 bases and V 6 bases, and 5 bases lay outside the gene matches. Germline loops: CDR1 SNHLY, CDR2 FYNNEI. The CDR3 DNA is TGTGCCAGCAGGGGAGGGCGGCTCAATGAGCAGTTCTTC. Its protein is CASRGGRLNEQFF.

This clonotype has more than one count but fewer than ten. V gene TRBV14 combines with J gene TRBJ2-3, with D possibly matching TRBD2 (5 bases). Germline V gene lookup returns CDR1 SGHDN and CDR2 FVKESK. Trimming cost V 0 bases and J 5 bases, with 9 bases left between them. This CDR3 is built from 14 residues. The CDR3 DNA sequence: TGTGCCAGCAGCCAAGATGTGGCGGGAGATACGCAGTATTTT. Its protein is CASSQDVAGDTQYF. The variable domain in full, with the rest retrieved from reference TRBV14 and TRBJ2-3, is EAGVTQFPSHSVIEKGQTVTLRCDPISGHDNLYWYRRVMGKEIKFLLHFVKESKQDESGMPNNRFLAERTGGTYSTLKVQPAELEDSGVYFCASSQDVAGDTQYFGPGTRLTVL.

CDR3 sequence: CASSIIIGAPNTEAFF. CDR3 DNA sequence: TGTGCCAGTAGTATTATAATTGGGGCTCCCAACACTGAAGCTTTCTTT. The chain combines TRBV19 with TRBJ1-1; TRBD1 is a possible D gene (5 bases). The length of the CDR3 is 16 residues. Germline CDR1 and CDR2: LNHDA and SQIVND (reference sequence). V lost 3 bases and J 2 bases, leaving 16 bases between the germline ends.

By proportion, this clonotype is medium-sized (0.01 to 0.1%). The rearrangement links TRBV29-1 to TRBJ2-2; D is unclear. The CDR3 spans 11 residues. CDR1 SQVTM and CDR2 ANQGSEA come from the germline V gene. V shed 4 bases and J shed 6 bases, with 6 bases lying between them. CDR3 nucleotides: TGCAGCGTTGCTGGGGCCGGGGAGCTGTTTTTT. It translates to CSVAGAGELFF.

This clonotype showed up many times. The V call is TRBV24-1, the J call TRBJ2-7; the D gene is possibly TRBD1 (5 bases). Trimming shortened V by 7 bases and J by 1 base, and 7 bases separated the two germline ends. This CDR3 has 12 amino acids. The germline CDR1 and CDR2 sequences are KGHDR and SFDVKD. CDR3 nucleotides: TGTGCCACCAGCCAGGGATCCTACGAGCAGTACTTC. Protein product: CATSQGSYEQYF.

A remark on this clonotype: A much bigger clone sits one base away, suggesting this may be a read error. The V call is TRBV5-6, the J call TRBJ2-1, with 7 positions matching TRBD2. The CDR3 is 16 residues long. V lost 2 bases, J lost 1 base, and 6 bases stayed unmatched. Germline CDR1 is SGHDT and CDR2 is YYEEEE. CDR3: CASSFREGWSYNEQFF. The CDR3 bases are TGTGCCAGCAGCTTTAGGGAGGGGTGGTCCTACAATGAGCAGTTCTTC.

This clonotype was counted ten times or more. The V gene is TRBV5-1, the J gene TRBJ2-7; D is ambiguous. V lost 4 bases and J lost 5, with 10 bases in between. The V gene's germline CDR1 is SGHRS and CDR2 YFSETQ. This CDR3 spans 12 amino acids. CDR3: CASSLPGDEQYF. The DNA for the CDR3 is TGCGCCAGCAGCCTACCGGGTGACGAGCAGTACTTC. Full variable domain (missing parts from reference TRBV5-1 and TRBJ2-7): KAGVTQTPRYLIKTRGQQVTLSCSPISGHRSVSWYQQTPGQGLQFLFEYFSETQRNKGNFPGRFSGRQFSNSRSEMNVSTLELGDSALYLCASSLPGDEQYFGPGTRLTVT.

There are many counts of this clonotype. This chain uses TRBV5-8 with TRBJ1-6, with TRBD1 as a possible D gene (6 bases). CDR1 SGHTS and CDR2 YDEGEE come from the germline V gene. Trimming shortened V by 0 bases and J by 7 bases, and 14 bases separated the two germline ends. The CDR3 consists of 16 residues. The CDR3 nucleotides are TGTGCCAGCAGCTTGGGCCGGCAGGGGTGGAATTCACCCCTCCACTTT. It yields the protein CASSLGRQGWNSPLHF.

Regarding this clonotype: This may stem from a read error, because a much larger clone lies one nucleotide away. V gene TRBV20-1 combines with J gene TRBJ1-1; D remains ambiguous. With 7 bases removed from V and 6 bases from J, the gap between germline ends came to 18 bases. The CDR3 extends over 13 amino acids. From germline, CDR1 is DFQATT and CDR2 SNEGSKA (reference sequence). CDR3 region: CSVWRNPVAEAFF. The CDR3 nucleotides read TGCAGTGTTTGGCGGAATCCGGTGGCTGAAGCTTTCTTT.

This clonotype was counted ten times or more. The chain links TRBV7-2 to TRBJ1-1; tentatively, D is TRBD1 (6 bases). The CDR3 consists of 13 residues. Germline CDR1 and CDR2: SGHTA and FQGNSA. V was clipped by 11 bases and J by 2 bases, with 15 bases between them. CDR3 region: CAEQGWGNTEAFF. Here the CDR3 DNA reads TGTGCCGAGCAGGGGTGGGGAAACACTGAAGCTTTCTTT.

The sample holds a few counts of this clonotype. The chain uses TRBV18 and TRBJ1-5; D not certain. Germline V gene lookup returns CDR1 KGHSH and CDR2 LQKENI. This CDR3 has 15 amino acids. Trimming removed 1 base at V and 3 bases at J, with 10 bases between. The CDR3 DNA follows: TGTGCCAGCTCACCACAGTCGCAGCCCAATCAGCCCCAGCATTTT. This codes for CASSPQSQPNQPQHF.

This clonotype appeared many times. This chain uses TRBV29-1 with TRBJ2-3; TRBD1 matches at 8 bases. V lost 7 bases to trimming and J lost 1 base; unmatched junction nucleotides: 7. CDR1 SQVTM and CDR2 ANQGSEA come from the germline V gene. This CDR3 has 14 residues. In nucleotides, the CDR3 is TGCAGCGCACACCCGACAGGGGGCACAGATACGCAGTATTTT. This codes for CSAHPTGGTDTQYF.

This clonotype was seen many times. At one boundary the junction diverges from the germline segment, which might be a read error. The chain is built from TRBV20-1 and TRBJ2-1; D is undetermined. Germline lookup yields CDR1 DFQATT and CDR2 SNEGSKA (reference sequence). CDR3 length: 9 residues. The CDR3 nucleotides are TGCAGTGCTAGAGATTGGCGGATCTTC. Translated: CSARDWRIF.

This clonotype was observed at least ten times. As DNA, the CDR3 is TGTGCCAGCAGCCAAGCAAGTAATGGCTACACCTTC. Translation: CASSQASNGYTF. The chain combines TRBV3-1 with TRBJ1-2; D gene unclear. The V end was cut by 1 base, the J end by 6 bases, with 6 bases between. The length of the CDR3 is 12 residues. The germline gives CDR1 LGHDT, CDR2 YNNKEL (reference sequence). Together with reference TRBV3-1 and TRBJ1-2, the CDR3 gives the full variable domain: DTAVSQTPKYLVTQMGNDKSIKCEQNLGHDTMYWYKQDSKKFLKIMFSYNNKELIINETVPNRFSPKSPDKAHLNLHINSLELGDSAVYFCASSQASNGYTFGSGTRLTVV.

The sample holds many counts of this clonotype. The J gene is TRBJ2-1, the V gene TRBV10-3; 9 nucleotides agree with TRBD1. Germline CDR1 ENHRY, CDR2 SYGVKD. The CDR3 is 14 residues long. Germline trimming cut 3 bases from V and 7 bases from J; bases unmatched to any gene: 4. The DNA for the CDR3 is TGTGCCATCAGTGACCCGGACAGGGGTAATGAGCAGTTCTTC. It codes for CAISDPDRGNEQFF.